This TCR beta chain was recorded in a study of blood T cell repertoires in COVID-19. The CDR3 consists of 15 residues. Germline CDR1 and CDR2: LGHDT and YNNKEL (reference sequence). J lost 5 bases, V lost 0 bases, and 4 bases had no gene match. Only in-frame clones appear in the TCRdb table, and some are missing; sequencing was by immunoSEQ multiplex PCR. The data show about 180,000 clones, roughly 82% seen once. V gene TRBV3-1 (or the pseudogene TRBV3-2) combines with J gene TRBJ2-3, with TRBD2 identical over 8 bases. The receptor's source is a woman in her twenties or thirties who had recovered from COVID-19. Input material: PBMCs or T cells enriched from blood (not recorded which). The CDR3 sequence: CASSQEPGGGDTQYF. DNA for the CDR3: TGTGCCAGCAGCCAAGAGCCGGGAGGGGGAGATACGCAGTATTTT.